A single sample is the source of the 26 T cell receptor beta chains below, sequenced in a study of cytomegalovirus exposure and HLA in healthy donors (dated by TCRdb to between 2016 and 2019). Receptor libraries were prepared by the immunoSEQ multiplex PCR assay. For the multiplex PCR, a mixture combining 60 forward primers for TCR Vbeta segments and 13 reverse primers for TCR Jbeta segments was used. In TCRdb, the immuneACCESS table is reduced to in-frame sequences with V and J assigned. These tables do not hold every clone; where another copy was compared, an unresolved V gene accounts for under half, and the others remain unexplained. The sample table on file contains about 110,000 clones. The ten top clones hold around 7% of the sample. The specimen was PBMCs. Every receptor here comes from a middle-aged man in good health and CMV-seropositive.

The V and J genes are TRBV5-6 and TRBJ1-1; possible D gene TRBD1, 5 bases. The germline gives CDR1 SGHDT, CDR2 YYEEEE. CDR3 length: 17 residues. V gave up 3 bases and J gave up 4 bases, with 22 bases separating them. In nucleotides, the CDR3 is TGTGCCAGCAGCTCCCGAGAAGGACGCGGACAACGCACTGAAGCTTTCTTT. It yields the protein CASSSREGRGQRTEAFF.

V gene TRBV7-9 combines with J gene TRBJ1-5, with a possible D match to TRBD1 (5 bases). The CDR3 is 15 amino acids. Germline V CDR1 and CDR2: SEHNR, FQNEAQ (reference sequence). Trimming cost V 2 bases and J 2 bases, with 10 bases left between them. The CDR3 reads CASSLLGDGNQPQHF. The DNA for the CDR3 is TGTGCCAGCAGCTTACTAGGGGATGGCAATCAGCCCCAGCATTTT. The full variable domain, rest sourced from reference TRBV7-9 and TRBJ1-5, is DTGVSQNPRHKITKRGQNVTFRCDPISEHNRLYWYRQTLGQGPEFLTYFQNEAQLEKSRLLSDRFSAERPKGSFSTLEIQRTEQGDSAMYLCASSLLGDGNQPQHFGDGTRLSIL.

The J gene is TRBJ2-1, the V gene TRBV10-2, with 8 bases fitting TRBD2. Germline V gives CDR1 WSHSY, CDR2 SAAADI. V gave up 8 bases and J gave up 5 bases; unmatched junction bases: 5. The CDR3 totals 13 residues. CDR3 region: CASGREGDNEQFF. CDR3 DNA: TGCGCCAGCGGCCGGGAGGGAGACAATGAGCAGTTCTTC.

The chain joins TRBV11-2 to TRBJ2-1; 8 positions agree with TRBD2. The CDR3 is 16 residues long. Per germline, CDR1 SGHAT and CDR2 FQNNGV. The trim removed 1 base at V and 6 bases at J, leaving 8 bases unmatched. CDR3 amino acids: CASSLVRGLELNEQFF. The CDR3 nucleotides are TGTGCCAGCAGCTTAGTGCGGGGACTAGAACTCAATGAGCAGTTCTTC.

V usage is TRBV27 and J usage is TRBJ1-3; 8 bases line up with TRBD1. Unmatched junction bases numbered 3, after V lost 5 bases and J lost 0 bases. CDR3 length: 15 amino acids. Germline assignment: CDR1 MNHEY and CDR2 SMNVEV (reference sequence). CDR3 bases: TGTGCCAGCAGTCAGGGGGCCTACTCTGGAAACACCATATATTTT. Residues: CASSQGAYSGNTIYF.

The chain couples TRBV7-9 to TRBJ2-1; TRBD1 matches 12 bases. CDR1 is SEHNR, CDR2 FQNEAQ, per germline (reference sequence). This CDR3 contains 17 residues. V gave up 5 bases and J gave up 3 bases; unmatched junction bases: 8. This CDR3 is CASSPPGDRGLYNEQFF. The CDR3 coding sequence is TGTGCCAGCAGCCCACCAGGGGACAGGGGGCTCTACAATGAGCAGTTCTTC.

V gene TRBV4-3 combines with J gene TRBJ2-5; 14 bases agree with TRBD2. Germline V gene data show CDR1 as LGHNA and CDR2 as YSLEER. The junction had 5 bases not matched to a gene; V was cut back by 3 bases and J by 5 bases. CDR3 length: 16 amino acids. CDR3 coding DNA: TGCGCCAGCAGCCAGGGACTAGCGGGAGCATCGGAGACCCAGTACTTC. It specifies CASSQGLAGASETQYF.

The genes are TRBV18 and TRBJ2-5; D is uncertain. Germline V gene lookup returns CDR1 KGHSH and CDR2 LQKENI. The CDR3 loop spans 13 amino acids. V lost 2 bases and J lost 5, with 9 bases in between. The CDR3 reads CASSPRSEETQYF. The CDR3 nucleotides read TGTGCCAGCTCACCAAGGAGTGAGGAGACCCAGTACTTC.

The V call is TRBV19, the J call TRBJ2-1; maybe TRBD1 (5 bases). Germline CDR1 LNHDA, CDR2 SQIVND (reference sequence). The CDR3 is 12 residues long. Trimming removed 10 bases at V and 2 bases at J, with 9 bases between. Here the CDR3 DNA reads TGTGCCACCCGGACACCCTACAATGAGCAGTTCTTC. Amino acid sequence: CATRTPYNEQFF.

In DNA form, the CDR3 reads TGTGCCTGGACCGGGACTAGCGGGAGAACAGATACGCAGTATTTT. It specifies CAWTGTSGRTDTQYF. The chain couples TRBV30 to TRBJ2-3; 14 bases align to TRBD2. V trimming: 4 bases; J trimming: 3 bases; junction bases outside the gene matches: 3. The CDR3 spans 15 residues. Per germline, CDR1 GTSNPN and CDR2 SVGIG (reference sequence).

The chain combines TRBV5-4 with TRBJ2-7, with D perhaps matching TRBD1 (8 bases). Deletions cut 2 bases from V and 6 bases from J, with 15 bases between. Germline V CDR1 and CDR2: SGHNT, YYREEE (reference sequence). This CDR3 is 14 amino acids long. CDR3 bases: TGTGCCAGCAGCTTAGCGGGACAGGAACGCGAGCAGTACTTC. The encoded protein is CASSLAGQEREQYF.

This chain connects TRBV4-1 to TRBJ2-1; 7 nucleotides line up with TRBD2. Germline loops: CDR1 MGHRA, CDR2 YSYEKL. CDR3 length: 20 amino acids. J lost 3 bases, V lost 4 bases, and 21 bases had no gene match. Written as DNA, the CDR3 is TGCGCCAGCAGCCCTCCCAACCCCCCCCCAACTAGCGCTTACTACAATGAGCAGTTCTTC. Protein: CASSPPNPPPTSAYYNEQFF.

The J gene is TRBJ2-1, the V gene TRBV10-1; D call uncertain. The CDR3 has 15 amino acids. The germline gives CDR1 WNHNN, CDR2 SYGVQD (reference sequence). The V end was cut by 5 bases, the J end by 0 bases, with 11 bases between. CDR3 residues: CASSLDLLSYNEQFF. As DNA, the CDR3 is TGCGCCAGCAGTCTCGACTTGCTCTCCTACAATGAGCAGTTCTTC.

The rearrangement links TRBV18 to TRBJ2-5, with D hard to call. CDR3 length: 13 amino acids. CDR1 is KGHSH and CDR2 is LQKENI in the germline V gene. V lost 3 bases and J 1 base, leaving 6 bases between the germline ends. Written as DNA, the CDR3 is TGTGCCAGCTCACCCTCCGGCCAAGAGACCCAGTACTTC. This sequence encodes CASSPSGQETQYF.

The gene calls are TRBV15 and TRBJ2-1; TRBD2 is a possible D gene (5 bases). In germline, CDR1 is LNHNV, CDR2 YYDKDF (reference sequence). Trimming took 0 bases from V and 10 from J, leaving 10 bases between them. The CDR3 totals 13 residues. As DNA, the CDR3 is TGTGCCACCAGCAGAGATATCGAGCGGGAGCAGTTCTTC. Residues: CATSRDIEREQFF.

The V and J genes are TRBV5-1 and TRBJ2-1; 8 nucleotides match TRBD2. Germline CDR1 SGHRS, CDR2 YFSETQ. V lost 0 bases and J lost 0; bases outside the gene matches: 11. The CDR3 length is 19 residues. This CDR3 is CASSLAGLAGIGSYNEQFF. As DNA, the CDR3 is TGCGCCAGCAGCTTGGCCGGGCTAGCGGGCATTGGCTCCTACAATGAGCAGTTCTTC.

This chain links TRBV19 with TRBJ2-7; 8 bases align to TRBD1. V trimming: 2 bases; J trimming: 3 bases; junction bases outside the gene matches: 15. The CDR3 covers 18 residues. Looked up from germline, CDR1 is LNHDA and CDR2 is SQIVND (reference sequence). The CDR3 loop is CASSIRGGQGGMSYEQYF. CDR3 nucleotide sequence: TGTGCCAGTAGTATAAGAGGAGGACAGGGAGGAATGAGCTACGAGCAGTACTTC. The whole variable domain, filled in from reference TRBV19 and TRBJ2-7, reads DGGITQSPKYLFRKEGQNVTLSCEQNLNHDAMYWYRQDPGQGLRLIYYSQIVNDFQKGDIAEGYSVSREKKESFPLTVTSAQKNPTAFYLCASSIRGGQGGMSYEQYFGPGTRLTVT.

The V gene is TRBV28, the J gene TRBJ1-4; 7 nucleotides align to TRBD1. This CDR3 is 14 amino acids long. V was clipped by 5 bases and J by 7 bases; unmatched bases: 7. Germline V gene lookup returns CDR1 MDHEN and CDR2 SYDVKM. CDR3 nucleotides: TGTGCCAGCAGTAGAAGACAGGGCTTTGAAAAACTGTTTTTT. Translated, it gives CASSRRQGFEKLFF.

The chain employs TRBV7-9 and TRBJ2-5, with a weak D call TRBD2 (6 bases). V was shortened by 0 bases and J by 5 bases, with 13 bases between the two germline ends. This CDR3 has 15 residues. Germline assignment: CDR1 SEHNR and CDR2 FQNEAQ (reference sequence). The CDR3 is CASSLALGLVETQYF. For the CDR3, the DNA is TGTGCCAGCAGCTTAGCGCTGGGACTGGTCGAGACCCAGTACTTC.

The CDR3 spells CASSLASGDGYTF. The CDR3 nucleotides are TGTGCCAGCAGCTTAGCATCAGGTGACGGCTACACCTTC. The chain employs TRBV7-8 and TRBJ1-2, with D uncertain. Per germline, CDR1 SGHVS and CDR2 FQNEAQ. CDR3 size: 13 residues. V lost 0 bases and J lost 8, with 10 bases in between.

This sequence joins TRBV11-2 and TRBJ2-7, with TRBD2 identical over 10 bases. Germline loops: CDR1 SGHAT, CDR2 FQNNGV. The length of the CDR3 is 16 residues. Germline trimming cut 3 bases from V and 9 bases from J; bases unmatched to any gene: 14. The CDR3 sequence: CASSFEGVAGGSRQYF. The CDR3 DNA sequence: TGTGCCAGCAGCTTTGAGGGGGTAGCGGGAGGATCTCGGCAGTACTTC.

The chain carries TRBV5-6 and TRBJ2-5; D uncertain. Germline V CDR1 and CDR2: SGHDT, YYEEEE. With 4 bases removed from V and 5 bases from J, the gap between germline ends came to 6 bases. The CDR3 is 11 amino acids. This CDR3 is CASSLQETQYF. The CDR3 nucleotides are TGTGCCAGCAGCCTTCAGGAGACCCAGTACTTC.

The chain joins TRBV5-4 to TRBJ1-4; 7 positions agree with TRBD1. The V gene end was trimmed by 4 bases and the J gene end by 5 bases; junction bases not matched to a gene: 5. Germline V gene lookup returns CDR1 SGHNT and CDR2 YYREEE (reference sequence). CDR3 length: 14 amino acids. This chain's CDR3 is CASSKQGLNEKLFF. In nucleotides, the CDR3 is TGTGCCAGCAGCAAACAGGGGTTGAATGAAAAACTGTTTTTT.

V is TRBV29-1 and J is TRBJ1-4; D may be TRBD1 (5 bases). Germline loops: CDR1 SQVTM, CDR2 ANQGSEA. Trimming took off 5 bases at V and 3 bases at J, with 16 bases between the two ends. There are 15 residues in the CDR3. The CDR3 sequence: CSVQTRRGANEKLFF. CDR3 nucleotides: TGCAGCGTTCAGACAAGGAGGGGTGCTAATGAAAAACTGTTTTTT.

The chain carries TRBV28 and TRBJ1-2; D may be TRBD1 (5 bases). The CDR3 has 14 amino acids. Trimming cost V 2 bases and J 4 bases, with 11 bases left between them. Germline assignment: CDR1 MDHEN and CDR2 SYDVKM. CDR3: CASSLMAGGYGYTF. As DNA, the CDR3 is TGTGCCAGCAGTTTAATGGCGGGGGGCTATGGCTACACCTTC.

The chain uses TRBV19 and TRBJ2-7; 9 nucleotides match TRBD1. V gave up 3 bases and J gave up 5 bases; unmatched junction bases: 14. CDR1 is LNHDA and CDR2 is SQIVND in the germline V gene (reference sequence). The CDR3 loop spans 17 amino acids. CDR3 region: CASSIPIRDRVHNEQYF. The CDR3 DNA is TGTGCCAGTAGTATTCCCATCCGGGACAGGGTCCATAACGAGCAGTACTTC.